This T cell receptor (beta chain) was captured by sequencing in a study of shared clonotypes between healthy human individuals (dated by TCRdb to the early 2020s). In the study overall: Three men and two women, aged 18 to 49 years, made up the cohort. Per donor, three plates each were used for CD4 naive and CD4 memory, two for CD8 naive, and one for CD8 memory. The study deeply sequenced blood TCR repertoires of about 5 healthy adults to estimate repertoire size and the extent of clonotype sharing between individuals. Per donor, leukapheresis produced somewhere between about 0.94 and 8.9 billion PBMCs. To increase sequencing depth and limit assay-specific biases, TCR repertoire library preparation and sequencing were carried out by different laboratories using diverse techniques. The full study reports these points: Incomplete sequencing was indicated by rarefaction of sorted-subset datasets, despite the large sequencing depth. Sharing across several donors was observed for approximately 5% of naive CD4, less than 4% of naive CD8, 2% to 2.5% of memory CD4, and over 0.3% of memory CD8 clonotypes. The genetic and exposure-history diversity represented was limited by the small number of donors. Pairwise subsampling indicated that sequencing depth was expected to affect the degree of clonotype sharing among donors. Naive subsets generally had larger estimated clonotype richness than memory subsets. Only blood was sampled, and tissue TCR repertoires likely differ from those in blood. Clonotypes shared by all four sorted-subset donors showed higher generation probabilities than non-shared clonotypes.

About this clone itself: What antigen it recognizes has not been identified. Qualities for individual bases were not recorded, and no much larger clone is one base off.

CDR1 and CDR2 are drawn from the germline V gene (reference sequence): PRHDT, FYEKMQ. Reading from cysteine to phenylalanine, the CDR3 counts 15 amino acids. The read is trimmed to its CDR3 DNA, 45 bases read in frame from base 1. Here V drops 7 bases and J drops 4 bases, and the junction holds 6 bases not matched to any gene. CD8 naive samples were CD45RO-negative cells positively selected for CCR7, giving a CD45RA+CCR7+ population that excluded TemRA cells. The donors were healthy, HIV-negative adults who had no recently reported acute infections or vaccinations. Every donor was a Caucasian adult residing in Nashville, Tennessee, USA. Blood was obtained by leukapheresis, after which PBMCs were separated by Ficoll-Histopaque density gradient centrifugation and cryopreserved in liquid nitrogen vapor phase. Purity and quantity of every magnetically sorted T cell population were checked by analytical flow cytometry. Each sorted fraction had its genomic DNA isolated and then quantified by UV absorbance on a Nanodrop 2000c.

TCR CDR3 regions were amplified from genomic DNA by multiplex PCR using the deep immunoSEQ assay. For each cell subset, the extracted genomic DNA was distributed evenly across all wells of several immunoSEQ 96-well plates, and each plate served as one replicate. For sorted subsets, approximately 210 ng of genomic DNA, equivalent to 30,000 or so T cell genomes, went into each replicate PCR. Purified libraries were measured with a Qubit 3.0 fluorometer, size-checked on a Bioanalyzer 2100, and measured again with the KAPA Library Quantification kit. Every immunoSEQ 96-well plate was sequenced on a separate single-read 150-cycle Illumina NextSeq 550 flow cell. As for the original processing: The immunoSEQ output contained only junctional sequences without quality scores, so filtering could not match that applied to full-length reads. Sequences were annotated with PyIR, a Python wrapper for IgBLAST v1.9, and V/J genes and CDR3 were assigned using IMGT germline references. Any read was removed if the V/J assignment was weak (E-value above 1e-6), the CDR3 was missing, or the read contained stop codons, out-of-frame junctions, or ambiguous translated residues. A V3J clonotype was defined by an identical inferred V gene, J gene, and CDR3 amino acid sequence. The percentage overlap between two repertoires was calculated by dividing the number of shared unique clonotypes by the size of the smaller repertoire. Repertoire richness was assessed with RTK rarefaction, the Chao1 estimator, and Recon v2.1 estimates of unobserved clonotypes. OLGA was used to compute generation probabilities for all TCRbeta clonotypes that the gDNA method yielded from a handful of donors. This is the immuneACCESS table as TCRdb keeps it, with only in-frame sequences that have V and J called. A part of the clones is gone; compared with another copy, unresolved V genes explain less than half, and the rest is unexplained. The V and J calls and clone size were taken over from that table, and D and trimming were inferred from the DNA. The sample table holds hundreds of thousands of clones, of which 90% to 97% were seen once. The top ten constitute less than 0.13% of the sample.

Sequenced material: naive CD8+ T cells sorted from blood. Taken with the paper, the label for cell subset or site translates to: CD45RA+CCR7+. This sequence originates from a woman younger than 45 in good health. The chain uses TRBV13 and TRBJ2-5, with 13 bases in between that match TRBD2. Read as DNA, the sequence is TGTGCCAGCAACCTACTAGCGGGAGGGAGAGAGACCCAGTACTTC. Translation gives CASNLLAGGRETQYF.